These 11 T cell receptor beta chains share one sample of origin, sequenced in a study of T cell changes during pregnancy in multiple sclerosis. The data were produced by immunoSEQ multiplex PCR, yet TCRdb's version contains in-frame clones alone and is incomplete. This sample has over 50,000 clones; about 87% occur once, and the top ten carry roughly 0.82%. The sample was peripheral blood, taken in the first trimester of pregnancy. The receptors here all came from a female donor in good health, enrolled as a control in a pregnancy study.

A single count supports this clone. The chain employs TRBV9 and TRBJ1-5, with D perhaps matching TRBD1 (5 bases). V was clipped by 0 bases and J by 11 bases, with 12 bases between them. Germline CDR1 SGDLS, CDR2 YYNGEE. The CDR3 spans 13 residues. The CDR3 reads CASSVGAGGAQHF. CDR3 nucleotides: TGTGCCAGCAGCGTAGGGGCCGGAGGGGCCCAGCATTTT.

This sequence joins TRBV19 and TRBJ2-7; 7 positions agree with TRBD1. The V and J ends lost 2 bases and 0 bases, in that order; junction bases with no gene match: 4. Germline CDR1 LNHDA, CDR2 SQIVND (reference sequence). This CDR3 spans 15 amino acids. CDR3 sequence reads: CASSISTGSSYEQYF. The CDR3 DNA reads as TGTGCCAGTAGTATATCGACAGGGAGCTCCTACGAGCAGTACTTC.

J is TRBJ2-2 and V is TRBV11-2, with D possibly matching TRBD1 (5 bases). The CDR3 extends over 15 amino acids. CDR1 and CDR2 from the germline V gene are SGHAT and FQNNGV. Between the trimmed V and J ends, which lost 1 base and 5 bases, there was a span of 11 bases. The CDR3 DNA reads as TGTGCCAGCAGCTTAGGCTCCCCAGGGACCGGGGAGCTGTTTTTT. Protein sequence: CASSLGSPGTGELFF.

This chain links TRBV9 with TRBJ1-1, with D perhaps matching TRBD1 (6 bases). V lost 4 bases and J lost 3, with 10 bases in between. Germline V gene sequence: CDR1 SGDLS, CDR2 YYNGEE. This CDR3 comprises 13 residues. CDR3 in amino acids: CASSTGMDTEAFF. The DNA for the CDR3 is TGTGCCAGCAGCACAGGGATGGACACTGAAGCTTTCTTT.

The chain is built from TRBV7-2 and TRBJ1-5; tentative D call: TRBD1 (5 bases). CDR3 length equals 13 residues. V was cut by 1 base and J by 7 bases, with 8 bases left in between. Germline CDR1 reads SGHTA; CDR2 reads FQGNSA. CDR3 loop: CASSLGQGQPQHF. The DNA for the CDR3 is TGTGCCAGCAGCTTAGGGCAGGGCCAGCCCCAGCATTTT.

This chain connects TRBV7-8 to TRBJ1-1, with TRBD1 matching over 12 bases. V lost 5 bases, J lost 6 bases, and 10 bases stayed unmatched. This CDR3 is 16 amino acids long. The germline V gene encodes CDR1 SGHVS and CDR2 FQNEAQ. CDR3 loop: CASSARDRGLVAEAFF. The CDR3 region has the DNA TGTGCCAGCAGCGCTAGGGACAGGGGGCTCGTGGCTGAAGCTTTCTTT.

The CDR3 nucleotides read TGCGCCAGCAGCCGCGGACAGCTATACTACGAGCAGTACTTC. Translated: CASSRGQLYYEQYF. This chain joins TRBV23-1 and TRBJ2-7, with D possibly being TRBD1 (6 bases). TRBV23-1 has ORF status, its function being uncertain. The ends were cut back, 6 bases at V and 3 bases at J, with 15 bases in the middle. The CDR3 totals 14 residues.

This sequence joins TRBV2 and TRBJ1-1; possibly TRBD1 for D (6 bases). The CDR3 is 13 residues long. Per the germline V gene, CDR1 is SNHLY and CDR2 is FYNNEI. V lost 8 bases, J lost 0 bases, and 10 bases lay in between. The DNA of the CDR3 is TGTGCCAGCGGGAGGGGGATGAACACTGAAGCTTTCTTT. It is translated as CASGRGMNTEAFF.

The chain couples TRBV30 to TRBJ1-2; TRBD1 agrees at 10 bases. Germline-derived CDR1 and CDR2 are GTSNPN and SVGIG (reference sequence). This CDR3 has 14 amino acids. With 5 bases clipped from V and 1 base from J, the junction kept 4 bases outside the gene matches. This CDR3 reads CAWFGTGDNYGYTF. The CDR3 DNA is TGTGCCTGGTTTGGGACAGGGGATAACTATGGCTACACCTTC.

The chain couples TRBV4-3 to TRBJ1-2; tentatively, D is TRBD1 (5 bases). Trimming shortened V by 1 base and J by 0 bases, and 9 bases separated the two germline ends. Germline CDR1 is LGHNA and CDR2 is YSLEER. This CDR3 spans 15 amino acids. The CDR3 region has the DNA TGCGCCAGCAGCCAAGGACAGTGGACTAACTATGGCTACACCTTC. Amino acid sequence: CASSQGQWTNYGYTF.

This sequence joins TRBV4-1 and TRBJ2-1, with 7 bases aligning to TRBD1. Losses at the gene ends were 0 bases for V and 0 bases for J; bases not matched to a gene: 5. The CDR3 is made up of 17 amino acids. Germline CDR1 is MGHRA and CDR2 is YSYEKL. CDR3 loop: CASSQEGGPSSYNEQFF. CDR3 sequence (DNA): TGCGCCAGCAGCCAAGAAGGGGGCCCGAGCTCCTACAATGAGCAGTTCTTC.